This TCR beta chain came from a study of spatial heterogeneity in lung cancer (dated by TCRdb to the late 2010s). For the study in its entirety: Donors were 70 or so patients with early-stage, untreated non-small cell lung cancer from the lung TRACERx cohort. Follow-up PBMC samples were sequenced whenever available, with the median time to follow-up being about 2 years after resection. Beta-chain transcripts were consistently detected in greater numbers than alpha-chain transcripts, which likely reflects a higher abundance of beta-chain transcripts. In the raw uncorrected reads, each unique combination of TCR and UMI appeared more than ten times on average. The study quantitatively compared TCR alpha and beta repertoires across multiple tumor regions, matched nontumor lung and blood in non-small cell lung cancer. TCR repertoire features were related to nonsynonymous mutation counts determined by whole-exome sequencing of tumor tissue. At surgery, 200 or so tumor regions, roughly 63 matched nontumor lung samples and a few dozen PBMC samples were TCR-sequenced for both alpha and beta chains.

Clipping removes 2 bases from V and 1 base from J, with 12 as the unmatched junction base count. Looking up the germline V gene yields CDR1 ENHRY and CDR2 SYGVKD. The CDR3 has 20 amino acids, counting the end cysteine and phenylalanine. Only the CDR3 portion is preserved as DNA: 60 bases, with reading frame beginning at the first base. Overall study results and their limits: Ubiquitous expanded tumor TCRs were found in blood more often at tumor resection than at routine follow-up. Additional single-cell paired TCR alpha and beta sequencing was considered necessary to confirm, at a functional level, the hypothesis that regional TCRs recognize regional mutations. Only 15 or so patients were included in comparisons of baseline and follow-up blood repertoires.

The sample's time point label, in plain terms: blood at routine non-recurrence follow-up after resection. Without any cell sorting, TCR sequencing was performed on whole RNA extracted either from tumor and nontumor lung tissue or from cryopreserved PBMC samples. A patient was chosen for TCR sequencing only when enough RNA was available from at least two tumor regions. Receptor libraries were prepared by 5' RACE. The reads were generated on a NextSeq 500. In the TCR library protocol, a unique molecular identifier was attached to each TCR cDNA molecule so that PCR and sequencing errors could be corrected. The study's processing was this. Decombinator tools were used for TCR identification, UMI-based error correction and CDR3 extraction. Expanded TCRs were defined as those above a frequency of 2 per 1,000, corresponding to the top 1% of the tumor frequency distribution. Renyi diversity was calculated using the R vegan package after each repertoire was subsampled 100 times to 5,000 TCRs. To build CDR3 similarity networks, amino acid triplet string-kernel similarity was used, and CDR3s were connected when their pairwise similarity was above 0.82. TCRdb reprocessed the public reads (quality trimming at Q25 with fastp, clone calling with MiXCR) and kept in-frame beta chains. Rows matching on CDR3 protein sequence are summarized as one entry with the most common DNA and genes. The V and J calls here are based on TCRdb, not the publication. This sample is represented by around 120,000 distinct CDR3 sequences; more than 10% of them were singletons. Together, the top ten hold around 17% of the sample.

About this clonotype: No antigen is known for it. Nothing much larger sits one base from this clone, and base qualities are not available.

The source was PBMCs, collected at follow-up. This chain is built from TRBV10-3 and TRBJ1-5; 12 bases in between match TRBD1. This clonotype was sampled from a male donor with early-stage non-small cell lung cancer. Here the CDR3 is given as CAISERNPGQGAGSNQPQHF. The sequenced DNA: TGTGCCATCAGTGAGCGTAATCCGGGACAGGGGGCAGGAAGCAATCAGCCCCAGCATTTT.